This T cell receptor beta chain was captured by sequencing in a study of T-cell reconstitution after alpha-beta-depleted transplantation in children. Unique molecular identifiers were incorporated into the prepared TCRbeta library. From the PCR reads, TCRdb called clonotypes with MiXCR, one entry per CDR3 protein. There are about 500,000 distinct CDR3 sequences in the sample; over 9.5% occur only once, and approximately 15% lies in the top ten. Germline CDR1 is ENHRY and CDR2 is SYGVKD. The CDR3 has 14 amino acids. The V gene lost 6 bases and the J gene lost 10 bases, with 19 bases spanning the gap. The TCR comes from a female patient aged 2 to 10 who had a stem cell transplant for aplastic anemia, so the T cells may come from the graft donor. The sample here was PBMCs, mostly from graft donor cells, taken 180 days after TCRalphabeta/CD19-depleted stem cell transplant. The rearrangement joins TRBV10-3 to TRBJ2-1; a possible D gene is TRBD2 (6 bases). CDR3 nucleotides: TGTGCCATCAGCCAACGAGGAGGTCTAGCGGAGCAGTTCTTC. Translating gives CAISQRGGLAEQFF.